The 17 T cell receptor beta chains in this list originate from one sample, sequenced in a study of blood T cell repertoires in COVID-19. Sequencing was performed with immunoSEQ multiplex PCR; in TCRdb, only in-frame clones are kept and a portion is missing. The sample lists 35,000 to 50,000 clones, roughly nine tenths occurring once. Input material: peripheral blood. The receptor set was obtained from a man aged 65-85 years with active COVID-19.

A few counts support this clone. The V and J genes are TRBV10-1 and TRBJ2-3; no clear D gene. This CDR3 is 16 amino acids long. Germline V gene data show CDR1 as WNHNN and CDR2 as SYGVQD (reference sequence). V was trimmed by 6 bases and J by 1 base, leaving 17 bases between them. DNA of the CDR3: TGCGCCAGCAGCACTACTGCGACTGCCCGCACAGATACGCAGTATTTT. This gives the protein CASSTTATARTDTQYF.

The chain couples TRBV2 to TRBJ1-1, with no clear D. The CDR3 consists of 14 residues. Germline CDR1 reads SNHLY; CDR2 reads FYNNEI. V was cut by 2 bases and J by 1 base, with 8 bases left in between. The CDR3: CASSEPRQNTEAFF. DNA for the CDR3: TGTGCCAGCAGTGAACCCAGACAGAACACTGAAGCTTTCTTT.

The chain is built from TRBV27 and TRBJ1-5, with D possibly matching TRBD1 (5 bases). Germline V CDR1 and CDR2: MNHEY, SMNVEV (reference sequence). V was pared by 5 bases and J by 3 bases, with 14 bases between. The CDR3 is 15 amino acids. CDR3 region: CASSTLGTINQPQHF. CDR3 DNA: TGTGCCAGCAGTACCCTGGGGACTATCAATCAGCCCCAGCATTTT.

The chain couples TRBV18 to TRBJ2-2; D is possibly TRBD2 (7 bases). CDR1 is KGHSH, CDR2 LQKENI, per germline. CDR3 size: 17 residues. Trimming removed 1 base from V and 6 bases from J, with 18 bases in between. The CDR3 protein is CASSPRIGGGNAGELFF. CDR3 coding DNA: TGTGCCAGCTCACCACGGATTGGCGGGGGCAATGCCGGGGAGCTGTTTTTT.

CDR3 sequence reads: CASSPTLTGGYEQYF. Written as DNA, the CDR3 is TGTGCCAGCAGTCCCACCTTGACAGGGGGCTACGAGCAGTACTTC. The V gene is TRBV6-5, the J gene TRBJ2-7, with 9 bases identical to TRBD1. CDR1 and CDR2 (germline): MNHEY, SVGAGI. The CDR3 contains 15 residues. V was pared by 5 bases and J by 3 bases, with 8 bases of the junction left unmatched.

The J gene is TRBJ1-2, the V gene TRBV5-1; 10 bases are shared with TRBD1. Germline CDR1 and CDR2: SGHRS and YFSETQ. V dropped 3 bases and J dropped 6; count of bases not matched to a gene: 11. CDR3 size: 16 residues. CDR3 region: CASSWAVRQGADGYTF. CDR3 DNA: TGCGCCAGCAGCTGGGCGGTGAGACAGGGGGCTGATGGCTACACCTTC. Combining the CDR3 with reference TRBV5-1 and TRBJ1-2 gives the whole variable domain KAGVTQTPRYLIKTRGQQVTLSCSPISGHRSVSWYQQTPGQGLQFLFEYFSETQRNKGNFPGRFSGRQFSNSRSEMNVSTLELGDSALYLCASSWAVRQGADGYTFGSGTRLTVV.

The chain joins TRBV27 to TRBJ2-1, with TRBD2 matching over 10 bases. This CDR3 has 16 residues. Germline V gene sequence: CDR1 MNHEY, CDR2 SMNVEV (reference sequence). J gave up 8 bases and V 5 bases, and 12 bases lay outside the gene matches. As DNA, the CDR3 is TGTGCCAGCAGTGCATCTAGCGGGGGTATGTCTTATGAGCAGTTCTTC. Translating it yields CASSASSGGMSYEQFF.

The rearrangement links TRBV6-5 to TRBJ1-3; 8 bases map to TRBD1. Germline V gene sequence: CDR1 MNHEY, CDR2 SVGAGI. The CDR3 length is 16 residues. The trim removed 3 bases at V and 7 bases at J, leaving 11 bases unmatched. CDR3 nucleotides: TGTGCCAGCAGTTATTCCAGGGGGCGGGCGGGGAACACCATATATTTT. Protein sequence: CASSYSRGRAGNTIYF.

V usage is TRBV5-6 and J usage is TRBJ1-2; tentative D call: TRBD1 (6 bases). Germline V gives CDR1 SGHDT, CDR2 YYEEEE. The CDR3 consists of 14 residues. The V gene lost 7 bases and the J gene lost 0 bases, with 13 bases spanning the gap. CDR3 DNA sequence: TGTGCCAGCGGTAACAGGGCGGCTAACTATGGCTACACCTTC. This encodes CASGNRAANYGYTF.

The genes are TRBV7-8 and TRBJ2-5; D is possibly TRBD1 (6 bases). Germline V gene lookup returns CDR1 SGHVS and CDR2 FQNEAQ. The CDR3 runs 14 residues. Trimming shortened V by 1 base and J by 3 bases, and 9 bases separated the two germline ends. This chain's CDR3 is CASSLGRTEETQYF. CDR3 DNA sequence: TGTGCCAGCAGCTTAGGTAGGACAGAAGAGACCCAGTACTTC.

This sequence joins TRBV19 and TRBJ2-1; 9 bases are shared with TRBD1. The CDR3 is made up of 14 amino acids. CDR1 is LNHDA and CDR2 is SQIVND in the germline V gene (reference sequence). Trimming removed 5 bases from V and 7 bases from J; junction bases left unmatched: 6. The CDR3 nucleotides are TGTGCCAGTAGTCCCCGGGACAGGGTTAATGAGCAGTTCTTC. Residues: CASSPRDRVNEQFF.

CDR3 residues: CASSQSGTRNTGELFF. CDR3 nucleotides: TGTGCCAGCAGCCAATCCGGGACTAGGAACACCGGGGAGCTGTTTTTT. The rearrangement links TRBV4-2 to TRBJ2-2; 8 nucleotides agree with TRBD2. Germline-derived CDR1 and CDR2 are LGHNA and YNFKEQ. V shed 2 bases and J 1 base; nucleotides not matched to a gene: 3. The CDR3 is made up of 16 amino acids.

The chain couples TRBV5-1 to TRBJ2-1, with 9 bases that match TRBD2. The trim removed 4 bases at V and 6 bases at J, leaving 20 bases unmatched. The germline CDR1 and CDR2 sequences are SGHRS and YFSETQ. The CDR3 runs to 19 residues. The CDR3 loop reads CASSPVGPRGSGGPNEQFF. CDR3 DNA sequence: TGCGCCAGCAGCCCTGTGGGTCCCCGAGGTAGCGGGGGACCCAATGAGCAGTTCTTC.

This clone was seen only once. This sequence joins TRBV25-1 and TRBJ1-2; D possibly corresponds to TRBD1 (6 bases). The CDR3 length is 15 residues. V was pared by 4 bases and J by 0 bases, with 12 bases between. Germline V lookup: CDR1 MGHDK, CDR2 SYGVNS. The DNA for the CDR3 is TGTGCCAGCAGTGCCTCGGACAGAGCTAACTATGGCTACACCTTC. Translation gives CASSASDRANYGYTF.

This clone has a single count. The chain employs TRBV7-9 and TRBJ2-3; 8 nucleotides line up with TRBD2. The germline V gene encodes CDR1 SEHNR and CDR2 FQNEAQ (reference sequence). The CDR3 runs to 16 residues. With 1 base clipped from V and 2 bases from J, the junction kept 5 bases outside the gene matches. The CDR3 sequence is CASSLVTGGHTDTQYF. CDR3 in DNA: TGTGCCAGCAGCTTAGTGACGGGGGGGCACACAGATACGCAGTATTTT.

The chain carries TRBV4-3 and TRBJ1-2; D might be TRBD1 (5 bases). The CDR3 length is 19 residues. The ends were cut back, 0 bases at V and 1 base at J, with 21 bases in the middle. Looked up from germline, CDR1 is LGHNA and CDR2 is YSLEER. The CDR3: CASSQDTRDSGNSNYGYTF. DNA of the CDR3: TGCGCCAGCAGCCAAGACACGCGAGACAGCGGGAACAGTAACTATGGCTACACCTTC.

This chain links TRBV6-2 or TRBV6-3 with TRBJ1-2, with a tentative D call TRBD1 (5 bases). Deletions cut 3 bases from V and 6 bases from J, with 14 bases between. The CDR3 length is 14 residues. Germline-derived CDR1 and CDR2 are MNHEY and SVGEGT. The CDR3 reads CASSYNDRPDGYTF. The CDR3 bases are TGTGCCAGCAGTTATAACGACAGACCCGATGGCTACACCTTC.